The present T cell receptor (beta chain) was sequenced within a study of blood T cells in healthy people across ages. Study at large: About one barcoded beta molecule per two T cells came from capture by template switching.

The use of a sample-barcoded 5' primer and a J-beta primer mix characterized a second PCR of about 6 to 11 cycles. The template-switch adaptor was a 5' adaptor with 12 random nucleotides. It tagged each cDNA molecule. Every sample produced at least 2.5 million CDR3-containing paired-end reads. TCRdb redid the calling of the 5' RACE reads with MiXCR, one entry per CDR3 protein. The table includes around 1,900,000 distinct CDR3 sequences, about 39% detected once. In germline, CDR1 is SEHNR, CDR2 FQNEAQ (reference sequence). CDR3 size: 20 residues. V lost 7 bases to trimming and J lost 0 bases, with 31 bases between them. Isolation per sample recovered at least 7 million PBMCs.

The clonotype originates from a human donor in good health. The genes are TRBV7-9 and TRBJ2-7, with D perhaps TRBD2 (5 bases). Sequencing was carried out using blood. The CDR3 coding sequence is TGTGCCAGCACTCCCGGCTCACCGGGGAAGAGGCCCTCGAGCTCCTACGAGCAGTACTTC. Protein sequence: CASTPGSPGKRPSSSYEQYF.